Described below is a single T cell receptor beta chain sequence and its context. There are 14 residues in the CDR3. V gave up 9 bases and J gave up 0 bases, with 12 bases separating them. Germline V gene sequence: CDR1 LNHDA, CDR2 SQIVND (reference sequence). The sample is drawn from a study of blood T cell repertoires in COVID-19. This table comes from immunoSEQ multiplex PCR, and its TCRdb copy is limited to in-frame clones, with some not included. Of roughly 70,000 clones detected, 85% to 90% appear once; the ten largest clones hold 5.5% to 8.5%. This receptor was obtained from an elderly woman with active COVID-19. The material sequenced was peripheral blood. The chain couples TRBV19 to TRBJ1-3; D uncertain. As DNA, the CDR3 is TGTGCCAGCCGTCCCGGCGGCTCTGGAAACACCATATATTTT. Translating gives CASRPGGSGNTIYF.